The clone carrying this TCR beta chain has a count of ten or more. This record belongs to a study of T cells in Graves' hyperthyroidism and ophthalmopathy. RNA transcripts provided the source from which TCR beta CDR3 regions were amplified. With the HTBI primer set, the TCR CDR3 went through a first round of RT-PCR. TCRdb reprocessed the multiplex PCR reads via MiXCR and lists one record per CDR3 protein. This table has about half a million distinct CDR3 sequences, 20% to 25% appearing once. For the diagnoses, clinical symptoms, serum thyroxine and TRAb, thyroid ultrasound and orbital computed tomography were used. The CDR3 totals 17 residues. Germline CDR1 and CDR2: SGDLS and YYNGEE. The V segment lost 3 bases and the J segment 0 bases; nucleotides outside the gene matches: 9.

Sequenced material: blood. This chain joins TRBV9 and TRBJ1-5; 7 nucleotides align to TRBD1. This clonotype was obtained from a man between 18 and 35 years old with Graves' hyperthyroidism. CDR3 in DNA: TGTGCCAGCAGCGCACGGGACAGACCCTATAGCAATCAGCCCCAGCATTTT. Translating gives CASSARDRPYSNQPQHF.